Listed below are T cell receptor beta chains from one sample, sequenced in a study of identifying expanded T cells in peripheral blood. Profiling relied on immunoSEQ multiplex PCR, and the TCRdb table lists in-frame clones only, not all of them. The sample lists approximately 120,000 clones; more than 75% were seen once. Sequencing was carried out using blood. The receptors were sampled from a person aged 18 to 70 in good health. Each CDR3 is given with its conserved first and last residue. A D gene is named only where the DNA matches it firmly. The size of a clone is reported for some rows only, either as once, few or many, or as a class for expanded clones.

d_gene: TRBD2
abundance: NA
len: 16
v_gene: TRBV4-1
j_gene: TRBJ2-5
CDR3aa: CASSHGASGGLETQYF
CDR3nt: TGCGCCAGCAGCCACGGCGCTAGCGGGGGGCTGGAGACCCAGTACTTC

d_gene: NA
abundance: NA
len: 13
v_gene: TRBV6-4
j_gene: TRBJ2-3
CDR3aa: CASAAGSTDTQYF
CDR3nt: TGTGCCAGCGCAGCGGGTAGCACAGATACGCAGTATTTT

d_gene: NA
abundance: NA
len: 12
v_gene: TRBV2
j_gene: TRBJ1-1
CDR3aa: CASSESTHTAFF
CDR3nt: TGTGCCAGCAGTGAATCTACACATACAGCTTTCTTT

d_gene: TRBD1
abundance: NA
len: 14
v_gene: TRBV7-9
j_gene: TRBJ2-7
CDR3aa: CASTLTGGNYEQYF
CDR3nt: TGTGCCAGCACCCTGACAGGGGGCAACTACGAGCAGTACTTC

d_gene: NA
abundance: once
len: 13
v_gene: TRBV19
j_gene: TRBJ1-2
CDR3aa: CASSMYGPPGYTF
CDR3nt: TGTGCCAGTAGTATGTATGGCCCCCCCGGCTACACCTTC

d_gene: NA
abundance: NA
len: 15
v_gene: TRBV5-1
j_gene: TRBJ2-7
CDR3aa: CASRVSEGPTYEQYF
CDR3nt: TGCGCCAGCAGGGTGTCGGAGGGGCCAACCTACGAGCAGTACTTC

d_gene: NA
abundance: NA
len: 14
v_gene: TRBV2
j_gene: TRBJ1-2
CDR3aa: CARRLRTDINGYTF
CDR3nt: TGTGCCCGTCGCCTAAGGACAGACATCAATGGCTACACCTTC

d_gene: NA
abundance: NA
len: 15
v_gene: TRBV5-1
j_gene: TRBJ1-1
CDR3aa: CASSLTRFDGTEAFF
CDR3nt: TGCGCCAGCAGCTTAACCAGGTTTGATGGCACTGAAGCTTTCTTT

d_gene: NA
abundance: NA
len: 13
v_gene: TRBV4-2
j_gene: TRBJ1-4
CDR3aa: CASSQERGEKLFF
CDR3nt: TGTGCCAGCAGCCAAGAACGGGGAGAAAAACTGTTTTTT

d_gene: NA
abundance: once
len: 15
v_gene: TRBV6-6
j_gene: TRBJ1-5
CDR3aa: CASQPTTGPNQPQHF
CDR3nt: TGTGCCAGCCAACCCACCACGGGACCCAATCAGCCCCAGCATTTT

d_gene: TRBD2
abundance: NA
len: 15
v_gene: TRBV30
j_gene: TRBJ2-1
CDR3aa: CAWSDGSGVANEQFF
CDR3nt: TGTGCCTGGAGCGACGGTAGCGGGGTAGCCAATGAGCAGTTCTTC

d_gene: NA
abundance: NA
len: 13
v_gene: TRBV6-1
j_gene: TRBJ1-5
CDR3aa: CASTYRENQPQHF
CDR3nt: TGTGCCAGCACCTACAGGGAAAATCAGCCCCAGCATTTT

d_gene: NA
abundance: once
len: 12
v_gene: TRBV5-6
j_gene: TRBJ2-5
CDR3aa: CATHGGEETQYF
CDR3nt: TGTGCCACCCACGGGGGCGAAGAGACCCAGTACTTC

d_gene: NA
abundance: NA
len: 15
v_gene: TRBV15
j_gene: TRBJ1-6
CDR3aa: CATSRSREVNSPLHF
CDR3nt: TGTGCCACCAGCAGGTCGCGGGAGGTTAATTCACCCCTCCACTTT

d_gene: NA
abundance: NA
len: 14
v_gene: TRBV13
j_gene: TRBJ2-5
CDR3aa: CASSFGTSGETQYF
CDR3nt: TGTGCCAGCAGCTTTGGGACATCCGGAGAGACCCAGTACTTC

d_gene: NA
abundance: NA
len: 15
v_gene: TRBV19
j_gene: TRBJ1-1
CDR3aa: CASSIDTGTRTEAFF
CDR3nt: TGTGCCAGTAGTATAGACACCGGGACACGCACTGAAGCTTTCTTT

d_gene: NA
abundance: once
len: 14
v_gene: TRBV7-2
j_gene: TRBJ1-1
CDR3aa: CASSPVIENTEAFF
CDR3nt: TGTGCCAGCAGCCCCGTAATAGAGAACACTGAAGCTTTCTTT

d_gene: NA
abundance: NA
len: 14
v_gene: TRBV18
j_gene: TRBJ2-5
CDR3aa: CASSPPVLGETQYF
CDR3nt: TGTGCCAGCTCACCACCCGTACTCGGAGAGACCCAGTACTTC

d_gene: TRBD2
abundance: NA
len: 16
v_gene: TRBV4-3
j_gene: TRBJ2-1
CDR3aa: CASSQDAGGGADEQFF
CDR3nt: TGCGCCAGCAGCCAAGATGCTGGCGGGGGGGCAGATGAGCAGTTCTTC

d_gene: NA
abundance: NA
len: 15
v_gene: TRBV30
j_gene: TRBJ1-4
CDR3aa: CAWSRGVNRNEKLFF
CDR3nt: TGTGCCTGGAGTAGGGGGGTCAATCGTAATGAAAAACTGTTTTTT

d_gene: NA
abundance: medium-sized
len: 11
v_gene: TRBV20-1
j_gene: TRBJ1-2
CDR3aa: CSAGLLDGYTF
CDR3nt: TGCAGTGCTGGGCTTCTGGATGGCTACACCTTC

d_gene: NA
abundance: once
len: 15
v_gene: TRBV7-6
j_gene: TRBJ2-7
CDR3aa: CASSLEAGGDYEQYF
CDR3nt: TGTGCCAGCAGCTTAGAGGCAGGGGGGGACTACGAGCAGTACTTC

d_gene: NA
abundance: NA
len: 14
v_gene: TRBV5-1
j_gene: TRBJ2-7
CDR3aa: CASSLGGLSYEQYF
CDR3nt: TGCGCCAGCAGCTTGGGCGGACTCTCCTACGAGCAGTACTTC

d_gene: NA
abundance: NA
len: 16
v_gene: TRBV7-9
j_gene: TRBJ1-2
CDR3aa: CASSAGWGEVGYGYTF
CDR3nt: TGTGCCAGCAGCGCCGGGTGGGGAGAAGTAGGCTATGGCTACACCTTC

d_gene: TRBD1
abundance: NA
len: 13
v_gene: TRBV28
j_gene: TRBJ1-5
CDR3aa: CASSGGGYQPQHF
CDR3nt: TGTGCCAGCAGTGGAGGGGGCTATCAGCCCCAGCATTTT

d_gene: TRBD1
abundance: NA
len: 15
v_gene: TRBV5-6
j_gene: TRBJ2-7
CDR3aa: CASSLAVQGAYEQYF
CDR3nt: TGTGCCAGCAGCTTGGCCGTTCAGGGGGCCTACGAGCAGTACTTC

d_gene: NA
abundance: few
len: 12
v_gene: TRBV13
j_gene: TRBJ1-3
CDR3aa: CASSLLGNTIYF
CDR3nt: TGTGCCAGCAGCTTATTAGGAAACACCATATATTTT

d_gene: TRBD1
abundance: NA
len: 14
v_gene: TRBV5-4
j_gene: TRBJ1-6
CDR3aa: CASSFNRGNSPLHF
CDR3nt: TGTGCCAGCAGCTTCAACAGGGGTAATTCACCCCTCCACTTT

d_gene: TRBD1
abundance: NA
len: 15
v_gene: TRBV9
j_gene: TRBJ2-7
CDR3aa: CASSAGRDRPYEQYF
CDR3nt: TGTGCCAGCAGCGCCGGCCGGGACAGGCCCTACGAGCAGTACTTC

d_gene: NA
abundance: once
len: 14
v_gene: TRBV7-9
j_gene: TRBJ1-1
CDR3aa: CASSLTPPDTEAFF
CDR3nt: TGTGCCAGCAGCCTGACGCCCCCGGACACTGAAGCTTTCTTT

d_gene: TRBD2
abundance: few
len: 18
v_gene: TRBV4-1
j_gene: TRBJ2-3
CDR3aa: CASSQDRSSGGRADTQYF
CDR3nt: TGCGCCAGCAGCCAAGATCGGTCTAGCGGGGGGAGGGCAGATACGCAGTATTTT

d_gene: NA
abundance: few
len: 14
v_gene: TRBV19
j_gene: TRBJ1-1
CDR3aa: CASGTQVHNTEAFF
CDR3nt: TGTGCCAGTGGAACACAGGTTCACAACACTGAAGCTTTCTTT

d_gene: NA
abundance: NA
len: 10
v_gene: TRBV30
j_gene: TRBJ1-1
CDR3aa: CAWSPGRAFF
CDR3nt: TGTGCCTGGAGCCCAGGGAGGGCTTTCTTT

d_gene: NA
abundance: NA
len: 14
v_gene: TRBV19
j_gene: TRBJ1-4
CDR3aa: CASSFGLGNEKLFF
CDR3nt: TGTGCCAGTAGTTTCGGCTTAGGTAATGAAAAACTGTTTTTT

d_gene: NA
abundance: NA
len: 15
v_gene: TRBV4-3
j_gene: TRBJ1-5
CDR3aa: CASSQDGTEYQPQHF
CDR3nt: TGCGCCAGCAGCCAAGATGGAACAGAATATCAGCCCCAGCATTTT

d_gene: NA
abundance: once
len: 13
v_gene: TRBV7-6
j_gene: TRBJ1-1
CDR3aa: CASSLVGVGEAFF
CDR3nt: TGTGCCAGCAGCTTAGTCGGCGTAGGAGAAGCTTTCTTT

d_gene: TRBD1
abundance: NA
len: 14
v_gene: TRBV6-6
j_gene: TRBJ2-3
CDR3aa: CASSPTRDSYTQYF
CDR3nt: TGTGCCAGCAGTCCAACCCGGGACAGCTATACGCAGTATTTT

d_gene: NA
abundance: NA
len: 13
v_gene: TRBV4-3
j_gene: TRBJ1-1
CDR3aa: CASSHRGRTEAFF
CDR3nt: TGCGCCAGCAGCCACAGGGGAAGGACTGAAGCTTTCTTT

d_gene: TRBD1
abundance: NA
len: 14
v_gene: TRBV7-2
j_gene: TRBJ2-5
CDR3aa: CASSLGQGWTAQYF
CDR3nt: TGTGCCAGCAGCCTTGGACAGGGATGGACAGCCCAGTACTTC

d_gene: NA
abundance: NA
len: 17
v_gene: TRBV5-1
j_gene: TRBJ2-7
CDR3aa: CASSSPLRGKSSYEQYF
CDR3nt: TGCGCCAGCAGCTCGCCCCTCAGGGGCAAGAGCTCCTACGAGCAGTACTTC

d_gene: NA
abundance: once
len: 16
v_gene: TRBV4-3
j_gene: TRBJ1-2
CDR3aa: CASSQDLRTELYGYTF
CDR3nt: TGCGCCAGCAGCCAAGATCTGCGCACAGAACTCTATGGCTACACCTTC

d_gene: NA
abundance: many
len: 16
v_gene: TRBV4-1
j_gene: TRBJ1-2
CDR3aa: CASSRLLDLGKLNVAF
CDR3nt: TGCGCCAGCAGCCGGCTATTAGACTTAGGTAAACTGAATGTCGCCTTC

d_gene: NA
abundance: NA
len: 14
v_gene: TRBV5-4
j_gene: TRBJ1-2
CDR3aa: CASSPQTAWYGYTF
CDR3nt: TGTGCCAGCAGCCCCCAGACAGCGTGGTATGGCTACACCTTC

d_gene: NA
abundance: NA
len: 12
v_gene: TRBV30
j_gene: TRBJ1-1
CDR3aa: CAWKNSYTEAFF
CDR3nt: TGTGCCTGGAAAAACAGCTACACTGAAGCTTTCTTT

d_gene: TRBD1
abundance: NA
len: 14
v_gene: TRBV19
j_gene: TRBJ1-5
CDR3aa: CASSMRQGHQPQHF
CDR3nt: TGTGCCAGTAGTATGCGACAGGGCCATCAGCCCCAGCATTTT

d_gene: TRBD1
abundance: NA
len: 17
v_gene: TRBV6-1
j_gene: TRBJ1-3
CDR3aa: CASSGRPGQVSGNTIYF
CDR3nt: TGTGCCAGCAGTGGACGGCCCGGACAGGTCTCTGGAAACACCATATATTTT

d_gene: NA
abundance: NA
len: 13
v_gene: TRBV4-1
j_gene: TRBJ2-7
CDR3aa: CASSQDVSRPQYF
CDR3nt: TGCGCCAGCAGCCAAGATGTGAGCCGCCCCCAGTACTTC

d_gene: TRBD1
abundance: few
len: 15
v_gene: TRBV9
j_gene: TRBJ2-5
CDR3aa: CASSVGTGVEETQYF
CDR3nt: TGTGCCAGCAGCGTAGGGACAGGGGTCGAAGAGACCCAGTACTTC